This is a list of T cell receptor beta chains from one sample in a study of shared clonotypes between healthy human individuals. The repertoire was sequenced with immunoSEQ multiplex PCR; TCRdb's copy has only in-frame clones and lacks some. The sample consists of approximately 720,000 clones, roughly 70% of them appearing once. What was sequenced was memory CD4+ T cells sorted from blood. The receptors stem from a woman aged 25-40 years in good health. Both conserved end residues are part of each CDR3. The D gene is left open where the match is weak. Clone size is not always given. Where it is, it says once, few, many or a class for expanded clones.

>TRBV20-1|-|-|TRBJ2-7
TGCAGTGTCATATCGTACGAGCAGTACTTC
CSVISYEQYF
>TRBV28|-|-|TRBJ2-2
TGTGCCAGCAGACGGACTTTTAGCGCCGGGGAGCTGTTTTTT
CASRRTFSAGELFF
>TRBV7-9|-|few|TRBJ1-5
TGTGCCAGCAGCTTAGAGTTCAATCAGCCCCAGCATTTT
CASSLEFNQPQHF
>TRBV6-1|TRBD2|-|TRBJ2-3
TGTGCCAGCAGTGTAGGACTAGCGGGAAGGCAAGATACGCAGTATTTT
CASSVGLAGRQDTQYF
>TRBV4-2|-|-|TRBJ2-5
TGTGCCAGCAGCCAAGGGTGGAGGGAAGAGACCCAGTACTTC
CASSQGWREETQYF
>TRBV18|-|-|TRBJ2-7
TGTGCCAGCTCACCTCATCGGGACGGCAAGGGATACGAGCAGTACTTC
CASSPHRDGKGYEQYF
>TRBV14|TRBD1|-|TRBJ2-2
TGTGCCAGCAGCCAAGCTACAGGGGGCACCGGGGAGCTGTTTTTT
CASSQATGGTGELFF
>TRBV6-5|TRBD1|-|TRBJ1-5
TGTGCCAGTCGAAGGGGACAGAGTTCCAATCAGCCCCAGCATTTT
CASRRGQSSNQPQHF
>TRBV12-5|TRBD2|-|TRBJ2-1
TGTGCTAGTGGTTTCGGACTAGTCGGGGAGGCTGAGCAGTTCTTC
CASGFGLVGEAEQFF
>TRBV16|-|-|TRBJ1-1
TGTGCCAGCAGCCCTACAGGAAACACTGAAGCTTTCTTT
CASSPTGNTEAFF
>TRBV25-1|-|-|TRBJ1-4
TGTGCCAGCAGTGGTAAACAGGGCCAGGAAAAACTGTTTTTT
CASSGKQGQEKLFF
>TRBV27|-|-|TRBJ2-2
TGTGCCAGCAGTTTCCTCGGACAGCAAAACACCGGGGAGCTGTTTTTT
CASSFLGQQNTGELFF
>TRBV5-8|-|once|TRBJ2-3
TGTGCCAGCAGCTTGGGTTCCCCCAGCACAGATACGCAGTATTTT
CASSLGSPSTDTQYF
>TRBV10-2|TRBD2|-|TRBJ2-2
TGCGCCAGCAGTGAGTCGGGGACTAGCGGAGCCGGGGAGCTGTTTTTT
CASSESGTSGAGELFF
>TRBV6-1|-|many|TRBJ1-2
TGTGCCAGCAGTGACCCCTCGATATCAGGCAACTATGGCTACACCTTC
CASSDPSISGNYGYTF
>TRBV6-1|-|once|TRBJ1-1
TGTGCCAGCAAACCCGGCGTCTGGAAATCTGAAGCTTTCTTT
CASKPGVWKSEAFF
>TRBV27|-|once|TRBJ1-1
TGTGCCAGCAGTCCCCGGGGGGGGTTGAACACTGAAGCTTTCTTT
CASSPRGGLNTEAFF